This TCR beta chain derives from a study of blood T cell repertoires in COVID-19. This clone has just a few counts. Per the study methods: How many nucleated cells were present was estimated from reference gene primer amplification. The data were produced by immunoSEQ multiplex PCR, yet TCRdb's version contains in-frame clones alone and is incomplete. V and J calls and clone size come straight from that table; D and trimming were deduced from the DNA. Here the sample spans a few hundred thousand clones, approximately 86% being singletons. This CDR3 contains 15 residues. The ends were cut back, 6 bases at V and 2 bases at J, with 16 bases in the middle. Germline V gene sequence: CDR1 LGHDT, CDR2 YNNKEL (reference sequence).

The V call is TRBV3-1 (or the pseudogene TRBV3-2), the J call TRBJ1-2, with D tentatively TRBD1 (5 bases). The specimen was peripheral blood. This receptor was identified in a woman aged 80 or older with acute or convalescent COVID-19. The CDR3 nucleotides are TGTGCCAGCAGACCCCTCGGGGGGAGGAACTATGGCTACACCTTC. Translating gives CASRPLGGRNYGYTF.